This TCR beta chain was captured in a study of CD8 T cells in ankylosing spondylitis. Study conclusions and caveats: A TCR beta motif made of several highly homologous variants seemed typical of ankylosing spondylitis blood.

TCRdb reprocessed the 5' RACE reads with MiXCR, giving one entry per CDR3 protein. The sample includes roughly 300,000 distinct CDR3 sequences, under 8.5% of them seen just once. Germline-derived CDR1 and CDR2 are LGHNA and YSLEER. CDR3 length: 13 residues. Unmatched junction bases numbered 1, after V lost 3 bases and J lost 3 bases. This clonotype was found a few times. Antigen unknown. Sequenced input: blood, either unsorted or a sorted T cell fraction (not recorded which). The receptor's source is a male donor with ankylosing spondylitis. This chain uses TRBV4-3 with TRBJ2-5; TRBD1 aligns across 7 bases. The CDR3 spells CASSHDREETQYF. The DNA of the CDR3 is TGCGCCAGCAGCCATGACAGGGAAGAGACCCAGTACTTC.